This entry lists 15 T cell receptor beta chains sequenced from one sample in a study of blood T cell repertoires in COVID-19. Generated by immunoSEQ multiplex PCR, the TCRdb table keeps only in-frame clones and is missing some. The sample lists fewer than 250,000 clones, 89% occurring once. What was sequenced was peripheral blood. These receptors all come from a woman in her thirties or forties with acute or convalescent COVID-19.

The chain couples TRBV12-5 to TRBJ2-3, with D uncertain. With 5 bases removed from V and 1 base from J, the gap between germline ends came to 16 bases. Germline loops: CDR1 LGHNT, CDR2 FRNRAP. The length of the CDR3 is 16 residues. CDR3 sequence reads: CASGVVSIEGTDTQYF. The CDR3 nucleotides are TGTGCTAGTGGTGTCGTTTCGATCGAGGGCACAGATACGCAGTATTTT.

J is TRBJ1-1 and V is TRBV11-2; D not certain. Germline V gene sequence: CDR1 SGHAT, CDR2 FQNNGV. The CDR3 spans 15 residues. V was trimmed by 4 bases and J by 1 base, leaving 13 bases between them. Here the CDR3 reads CASSYREGTNTEAFF. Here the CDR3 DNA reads TGTGCCAGCAGCTACCGTGAGGGAACGAACACTGAAGCTTTCTTT.

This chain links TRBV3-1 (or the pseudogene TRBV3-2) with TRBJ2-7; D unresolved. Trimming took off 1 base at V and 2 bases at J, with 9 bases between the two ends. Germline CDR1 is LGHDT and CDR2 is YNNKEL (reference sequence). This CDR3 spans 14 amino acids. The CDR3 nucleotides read TGTGCCAGCAGCCAAGGCGTTTCCACCTACGAGCAGTACGTC. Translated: CASSQGVSTYEQYV.

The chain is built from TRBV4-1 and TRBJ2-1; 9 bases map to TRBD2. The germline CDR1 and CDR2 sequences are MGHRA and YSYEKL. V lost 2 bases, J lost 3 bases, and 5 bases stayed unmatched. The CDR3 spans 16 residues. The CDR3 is CASSQSRLADYNEQFF. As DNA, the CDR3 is TGCGCCAGCAGCCAATCACGACTAGCGGACTACAATGAGCAGTTCTTC.

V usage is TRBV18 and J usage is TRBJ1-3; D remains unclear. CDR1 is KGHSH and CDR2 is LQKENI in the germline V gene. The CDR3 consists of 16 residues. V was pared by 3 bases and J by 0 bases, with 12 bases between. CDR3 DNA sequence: TGTGCCAGCTCACCCGGCAGGCTGCCCTCTGGAAACACCATATATTTT. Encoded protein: CASSPGRLPSGNTIYF.

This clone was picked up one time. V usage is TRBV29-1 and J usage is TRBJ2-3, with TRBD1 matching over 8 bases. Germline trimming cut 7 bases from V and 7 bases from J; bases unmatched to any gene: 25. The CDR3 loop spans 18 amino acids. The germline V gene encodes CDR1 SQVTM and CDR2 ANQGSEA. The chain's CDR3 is CSGNGAPLRGQGSNTQYF. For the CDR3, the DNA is TGCAGCGGGAACGGTGCCCCGTTACGAGGACAGGGAAGTAATACGCAGTATTTT.

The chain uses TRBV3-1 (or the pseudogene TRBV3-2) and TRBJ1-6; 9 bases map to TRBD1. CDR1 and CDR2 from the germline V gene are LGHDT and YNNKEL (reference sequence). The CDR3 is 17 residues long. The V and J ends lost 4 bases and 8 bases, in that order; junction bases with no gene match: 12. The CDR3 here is CASSPPGLGTGYSPLHF. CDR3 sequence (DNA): TGTGCCAGCAGCCCCCCCGGGCTAGGGACAGGGTATTCACCCCTCCACTTT.

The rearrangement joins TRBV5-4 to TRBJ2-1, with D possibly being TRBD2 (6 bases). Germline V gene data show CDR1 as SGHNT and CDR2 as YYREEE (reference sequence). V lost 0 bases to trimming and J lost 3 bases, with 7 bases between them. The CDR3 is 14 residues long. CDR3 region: CASSLVEGYNEQFF. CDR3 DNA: TGTGCCAGCAGCTTGGTGGAGGGCTACAATGAGCAGTTCTTC. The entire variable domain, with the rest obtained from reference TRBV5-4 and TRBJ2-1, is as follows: ETGVTQSPTHLIKTRGQQVTLRCSSQSGHNTVSWYQQALGQGPQFIFQYYREEENGRGNFPPRFSGLQFPNYSSELNVNALELDDSALYLCASSLVEGYNEQFFGPGTRLTVL.

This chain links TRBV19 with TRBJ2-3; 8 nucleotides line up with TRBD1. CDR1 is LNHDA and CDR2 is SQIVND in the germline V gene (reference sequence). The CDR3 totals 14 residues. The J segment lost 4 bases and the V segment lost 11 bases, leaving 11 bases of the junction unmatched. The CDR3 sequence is CASRPGGAADTQYF. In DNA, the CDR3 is TGTGCCTCGAGGCCAGGGGGCGCAGCAGATACGCAGTATTTT.

The CDR3 DNA sequence: TGTGCCAGCAGCAAAAAACCGGGACAGGGTTCTAACTATGGCTACACCTTC. Protein: CASSKKPGQGSNYGYTF. The chain couples TRBV9 to TRBJ1-2; TRBD1 matches 9 bases. Germline V gene data show CDR1 as SGDLS and CDR2 as YYNGEE. This CDR3 has 17 amino acids. Trimming removed 4 bases from V and 0 bases from J; junction bases left unmatched: 10.

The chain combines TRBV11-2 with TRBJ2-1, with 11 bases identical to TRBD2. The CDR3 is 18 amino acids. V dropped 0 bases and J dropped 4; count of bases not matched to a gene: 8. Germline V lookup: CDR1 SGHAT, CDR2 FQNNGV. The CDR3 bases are TGTGCCAGCAGCTTAGATGTATGGGGACTAGCGGAGTACAATGAGCAGTTCTTC. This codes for CASSLDVWGLAEYNEQFF.

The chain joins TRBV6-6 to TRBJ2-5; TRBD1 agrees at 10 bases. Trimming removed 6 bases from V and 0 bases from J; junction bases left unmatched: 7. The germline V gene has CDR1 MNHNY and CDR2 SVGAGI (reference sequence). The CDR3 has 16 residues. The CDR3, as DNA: TGTGCCAGCAGCCGCCGGGACAGGGGCTACCAAGAGACCCAGTACTTC. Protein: CASSRRDRGYQETQYF.

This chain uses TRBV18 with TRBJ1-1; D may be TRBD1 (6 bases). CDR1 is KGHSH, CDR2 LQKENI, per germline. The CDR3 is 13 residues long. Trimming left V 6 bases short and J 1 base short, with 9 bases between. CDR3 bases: TGTGCCAGCTCTTCGGACAGGAACACTGAAGCTTTCTTT. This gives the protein CASSSDRNTEAFF.

The CDR3 coding sequence is TGTGCCAGCAGCCCAGGGAGGCAGAGTACTGAAGCTTTCTTT. Translated, it gives CASSPGRQSTEAFF. The chain has TRBV11-2 and TRBJ1-1, with D possibly TRBD1 on 5 matching bases. Germline V lookup: CDR1 SGHAT, CDR2 FQNNGV. The germline V and J ends were trimmed by 5 bases and 5 bases, with 15 bases remaining between them. This CDR3 is 14 amino acids long.

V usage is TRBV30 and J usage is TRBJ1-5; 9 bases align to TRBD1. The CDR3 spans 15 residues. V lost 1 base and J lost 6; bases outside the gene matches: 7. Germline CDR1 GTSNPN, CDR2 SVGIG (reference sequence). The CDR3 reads CAWSASDRGGQPQHF. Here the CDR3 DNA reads TGTGCCTGGAGTGCTTCCGACAGGGGGGGTCAGCCCCAGCATTTT.